A single sample gave rise to the 21 T cell receptor beta chains below, sequenced in a study of blood T cell repertoires in COVID-19. Clones were sequenced by immunoSEQ multiplex PCR, and TCRdb holds only the in-frame ones, with some missing. The table lists roughly 250,000 clones, about 89% of them singletons. The specimen was peripheral blood. The source of these receptors is a man aged 35-49 years who had recovered from COVID-19.

Worth noting for this clone: One junction end disagrees with the germline gene, perhaps due to a read error. The V gene is TRBV20-1, the J gene TRBJ2-7, with D possibly being TRBD2 (6 bases). CDR1 and CDR2 (germline): DFQATT, SNEGSKA (reference sequence). The CDR3 spans 11 residues. This CDR3 reads CTAGTSFEQYF. In DNA, the CDR3 is TGCACCGCGGGGACGTCCTTCGAGCAGTACTTC.

The rearrangement links TRBV6-5 to TRBJ2-2; 7 bases map to TRBD1. The CDR3 extends over 16 amino acids. The junction had 4 bases not matched to a gene; V was cut back by 2 bases and J by 1 base. The germline gives CDR1 MNHEY, CDR2 SVGAGI. The CDR3 here is CASSYARGLNTGELFF. The DNA of the CDR3 is TGTGCCAGCAGTTACGCGAGGGGGCTGAACACCGGGGAGCTGTTTTTT.

The genes are TRBV15 and TRBJ1-1; tentative D call: TRBD1 (5 bases). Germline values: CDR1 LNHNV, CDR2 YYDKDF (reference sequence). The V end lost 0 bases, the J end lost 0 bases, and 11 bases lay between the germline ends. The CDR3 runs 16 residues. The CDR3 DNA follows: TGTGCCACCAGCAGAGATCAGCGACAGATGAACACTGAAGCTTTCTTT. Its translation is CATSRDQRQMNTEAFF.

The chain uses TRBV7-8 and TRBJ2-3; no reliable D call. The germline V and J ends were trimmed by 3 bases and 0 bases, with 19 bases remaining between them. The CDR3 is 18 residues long. Germline CDR1 SGHVS, CDR2 FQNEAQ. The CDR3 DNA follows: TGTGCCAGCAGCTTTGATGGTCTCGATCTAACTAGCACAGATACGCAGTATTTT. It encodes CASSFDGLDLTSTDTQYF.

The chain is built from TRBV18 and TRBJ2-5; the D gene is possibly TRBD1 (6 bases). Germline CDR1 and CDR2: KGHSH and LQKENI. Trimming left V 1 base short and J 3 bases short, with 12 bases between. The CDR3 length is 15 residues. This CDR3 reads CASSPQTGWKETQYF. The DNA for the CDR3 is TGTGCCAGCTCACCACAAACAGGGTGGAAAGAGACCCAGTACTTC.

This chain joins TRBV5-1 and TRBJ1-1; the match to TRBD1 covers 7 bases. V dropped 3 bases and J dropped 6; count of bases not matched to a gene: 11. The CDR3 has 15 residues. Germline CDR1 reads SGHRS; CDR2 reads YFSETQ. The CDR3 nucleotides read TGCGCCAGCAGCTCCCAAACAGGGGTTGAATCTGAAGCTTTCTTT. Protein product: CASSSQTGVESEAFF.

The rearrangement joins TRBV27 to TRBJ2-3; 8 positions agree with TRBD1. This CDR3 region has 16 residues. Germline V gene data show CDR1 as MNHEY and CDR2 as SMNVEV (reference sequence). V shed 4 bases and J 1 base; nucleotides not matched to a gene: 7. In nucleotides, the CDR3 is TGTGCCAGCAGTTCAGACAGGGGATTGGGCACAGATACGCAGTATTTT. It is translated as CASSSDRGLGTDTQYF.

The V gene is TRBV9, the J gene TRBJ2-7; D remains ambiguous. This CDR3 contains 14 residues. The V gene lost 4 bases and the J gene lost 4 bases, with 15 bases spanning the gap. CDR1 SGDLS and CDR2 YYNGEE come from the germline V gene. DNA for the CDR3: TGTGCCAGCAGCCCTACCCACGCAATTTACGAGCAGTACTTC. Its translation: CASSPTHAIYEQYF.

This clone was found a few times. The rearrangement uses TRBV9 and TRBJ1-2; the match to TRBD1 covers 7 bases. The germline V gene encodes CDR1 SGDLS and CDR2 YYNGEE. V shed 0 bases, J shed 0 bases, and the junction held 11 bases outside the gene matches. The CDR3 consists of 18 residues. DNA for the CDR3: TGTGCCAGCAGCGTAGAAGCGGGCAGGGGGAGCGCTAACTATGGCTACACCTTC. It specifies CASSVEAGRGSANYGYTF.

V usage is TRBV14 and J usage is TRBJ2-7; no definite D call. Germline V gene data show CDR1 as SGHDN and CDR2 as FVKESK. The CDR3 is made up of 15 amino acids. V was clipped by 4 bases and J by 6 bases, with 19 bases between them. CDR3 in amino acids: CASSLAQLGLGEQYF. CDR3 DNA sequence: TGTGCCAGCAGCCTTGCGCAGCTGGGCTTAGGCGAGCAGTACTTC.

This chain joins TRBV6-6 and TRBJ1-2; 8 positions agree with TRBD1. The ends lost 5 bases at V and 5 bases at J; junction bases unmatched: 7. The CDR3 totals 14 residues. Germline values: CDR1 MNHNY, CDR2 SVGAGI (reference sequence). CDR3 nucleotide sequence: TGTGCCAGCAGTCCCCGGACAGGGTGGTATGGCTACACCTTC. Translating gives CASSPRTGWYGYTF.

The chain recombines TRBV10-3 with TRBJ2-5; D possibly corresponds to TRBD1 (6 bases). The CDR3 has 11 amino acids. V lost 11 bases to trimming and J lost 5 bases, with 12 bases between them. Germline V gene data show CDR1 as ENHRY and CDR2 as SYGVKD. Here the CDR3 reads CASRTDETQYF. CDR3 bases: TGTGCCTCCAGGACAGATGAGACCCAGTACTTC.

The chain recombines TRBV7-2 with TRBJ2-3, with 14 bases that match TRBD2. V gave up 7 bases and J gave up 6 bases; unmatched junction bases: 6. This CDR3 has 15 residues. Germline CDR1 and CDR2: SGHTA and FQGNSA. CDR3 residues: CASIPRLAGGDTQYF. CDR3 nucleotides: TGTGCCAGCATCCCACGACTAGCGGGGGGGGATACGCAGTATTTT.

The chain combines TRBV5-5 with TRBJ2-1; 10 bases agree with TRBD2. The CDR3 covers 15 residues. Germline V gene sequence: CDR1 SGHKS, CDR2 YYEKEE (reference sequence). The ends lost 5 bases at V and 7 bases at J; junction bases unmatched: 9. The CDR3 is CASRMEREGKNEQFF. The DNA for the CDR3 is TGTGCCAGCAGGATGGAGCGGGAGGGAAAGAATGAGCAGTTCTTC.

This clone was observed a single time. V usage is TRBV6-1 and J usage is TRBJ2-1; 7 nucleotides line up with TRBD1. The germline V gene has CDR1 MNHNS and CDR2 SASEGT. CDR3 length: 15 amino acids. Trimming cost V 3 bases and J 8 bases; bases outside gene matches: 10. CDR3 sequence (DNA): TGTGCCAGCAGTGACCTAGGGGGCTTGGGCGATGAGCAGTTCTTC. Its protein is CASSDLGGLGDEQFF.

The chain combines TRBV27 with TRBJ1-6; 7 bases map to TRBD1. Unmatched junction bases numbered 10, after V lost 5 bases and J lost 9 bases. CDR1 is MNHEY, CDR2 SMNVEV, per germline (reference sequence). The CDR3 sequence is 15 residues long. CDR3 amino acids: CASSPWTGRGSPLHF. The CDR3 DNA reads as TGTGCCAGCAGTCCCTGGACAGGACGGGGTTCACCCCTCCACTTT.

The rearrangement joins TRBV7-2 to TRBJ2-3; 7 bases fit TRBD2. The CDR3 runs to 14 residues. Germline V gene data show CDR1 as SGHTA and CDR2 as FQGNSA. With V trimmed by 5 bases and J by 4 bases, 6 bases remained unmatched. Here the CDR3 reads CASSNGGRPDTQYF. The CDR3 nucleotides read TGTGCCAGCAGCAACGGGGGGAGGCCAGATACGCAGTATTTT.

V usage is TRBV18 and J usage is TRBJ2-7, with D tentatively TRBD1 (5 bases). The CDR3 runs 15 residues. Trimming left V 1 base short and J 7 bases short, with 17 bases between. In germline, CDR1 is KGHSH, CDR2 LQKENI. The CDR3 protein is CASSPQVGAYDEQYF. The CDR3 DNA reads as TGTGCCAGCTCACCACAGGTAGGGGCTTATGATGAGCAGTACTTC.

The genes are TRBV27 and TRBJ2-5; D is undetermined. Between the trimmed V and J ends, which lost 8 bases and 5 bases, there was a span of 9 bases. The CDR3 has 11 amino acids. CDR1 MNHEY and CDR2 SMNVEV come from the germline V gene (reference sequence). CDR3 amino acids: CASGGRETQYF. The CDR3 coding sequence is TGTGCCAGCGGCGGTAGGGAGACCCAGTACTTC.

This clone occurred a few times. The V and J genes are TRBV5-1 and TRBJ2-7; 7 bases map to TRBD1. After removal of 0 bases from V and 6 bases from J, the junction contained 9 bases not matched to a gene. Germline V gene data show CDR1 as SGHRS and CDR2 as YFSETQ. CDR3 length: 15 residues. Written as DNA, the CDR3 is TGCGCCAGCAGCTTGGGGGACAGCCGAGGCCTCGAGCAGTACTTC. Encoded protein: CASSLGDSRGLEQYF.

The DNA of the CDR3 is TGTGCCAGCAGCTTGGGGAAGGTTCGGGTAGATACGCAGTATTTT. It codes for CASSLGKVRVDTQYF. The chain links TRBV5-4 to TRBJ2-3; D not resolved. V dropped 0 bases and J dropped 5 bases, with 13 bases sitting between them. Per germline, CDR1 SGHNT and CDR2 YYREEE (reference sequence). CDR3 size: 15 residues.